This entry lists 27 T cell receptor beta chains sequenced from one sample in a study of T cells in Graves' hyperthyroidism and ophthalmopathy. Researchers amplified the TCR beta CDR3 regions from RNA transcripts. HTBI primers were employed in a first-round RT-PCR of the TCR CDR3. In TCRdb, the multiplex PCR reads were re-called with MiXCR into one record per CDR3 protein. This table has tens of thousands of distinct CDR3 sequences, roughly 50% appearing once. The sequenced sample consisted of peripheral blood or thyroid tissue (not recorded which). The receptors were gathered from a man aged 18 to 35 with Graves' hyperthyroidism.

This clonotype appeared many times. This chain uses TRBV7-8 with TRBJ2-7, with 12 bases that match TRBD1. This CDR3 comprises 13 residues. The trim removed 5 bases at V and 6 bases at J, leaving 2 bases unmatched. CDR1 and CDR2 from the germline V gene are SGHVS and FQNEAQ. Here the CDR3 DNA reads TGTGCCAGCAGCCCGGGACAGGGGGCCGAGCAGTACTTC. It encodes CASSPGQGAEQYF.

The rearrangement uses TRBV20-1 and TRBJ2-5; the match to TRBD2 covers 8 bases. Germline CDR1 is DFQATT and CDR2 is SNEGSKA (reference sequence). J was trimmed by 5 bases and V by 6 bases; bases with no gene match: 11. The CDR3 extends over 14 amino acids. The CDR3 spells CSASWSGRGETQYF. The CDR3 DNA is TGCAGTGCGTCCTGGAGCGGGAGAGGGGAGACCCAGTACTTC.

This clonotype was detected ten times or more. This sequence joins TRBV7-7 and TRBJ2-2; tentative D call: TRBD1 (6 bases). V lost 3 bases and J 1 base, leaving 9 bases between the germline ends. CDR1 is SSHAT and CDR2 is FNYEAQ in the germline V gene (reference sequence). The CDR3 has 15 residues. In nucleotides, the CDR3 is TGTGCCAGCAGCTTGACAGGTCGGAACACCGGGGAGCTGTTTTTT. This encodes CASSLTGRNTGELFF.

Ten or more counts support this clonotype. This rearrangement joins TRBV6-2 or TRBV6-3 to TRBJ1-4; 7 bases line up with TRBD1. The CDR3 has 15 amino acids. CDR1 and CDR2 (germline): MNHEY, SVGEGT. Trimming cost V 4 bases and J 8 bases; bases outside gene matches: 10. In DNA, the CDR3 is TGTGCCAGCAGTTGGACGGACAGGTTAGCGGAAAAACTGTTTTTT. The encoded protein is CASSWTDRLAEKLFF.

This clonotype was detected ten times or more. This chain links TRBV28 with TRBJ2-7; no clear D gene. The germline V gene has CDR1 MDHEN and CDR2 SYDVKM. The V and J ends lost 3 bases and 4 bases respectively, with 10 bases between them. The CDR3 spans 13 residues. The CDR3 DNA reads as TGTGCCAGCAGTTTTGCCCACCGATACGAGCAGTACTTC. Protein sequence: CASSFAHRYEQYF.

The rearrangement joins TRBV7-2 to TRBJ1-6; the D is unclear. V was shortened by 1 base and J by 6 bases, with 4 bases between the two germline ends. The CDR3 has 13 amino acids. The germline CDR1 and CDR2 sequences are SGHTA and FQGNSA. CDR3: CASSLDSNSPLHF. In DNA, the CDR3 is TGTGCCAGCAGCTTAGACAGTAATTCACCCCTCCACTTT. Full variable domain (rest looked up from reference TRBV7-2 and TRBJ1-6): GAGVSQSPSNKVTEKGKDVELRCDPISGHTALYWYRQSLGQGLEFLIYFQGNSAPDKSGLPSDRFSAERTGGSVSTLTIQRTQQEDSAVYLCASSLDSNSPLHFGNGTRLTVT.

The CDR3 nucleotides are TGTGCCAGCAGCTTCCTCAAGACTAGCGGGAGAGGAGAGACCCAGTACTTC. This encodes CASSFLKTSGRGETQYF. The V call is TRBV5-4, the J call TRBJ2-5; 12 bases align to TRBD2. V shed 2 bases, J shed 4 bases, and the junction held 9 bases outside the gene matches. The CDR3 spans 17 residues. The V gene's germline CDR1 is SGHNT and CDR2 YYREEE (reference sequence).

In its sample, this clonotype was seen many times. This chain connects TRBV30 to TRBJ1-3; a weak D match, TRBD1 (6 bases). The CDR3 has 13 amino acids. V lost 3 bases and J lost 4, with 10 bases in between. CDR1 GTSNPN and CDR2 SVGIG come from the germline V gene (reference sequence). The CDR3 loop is CAWRRTDGNTIYF. CDR3 bases: TGTGCCTGGAGACGGACAGACGGAAACACCATATATTTT.

The sample holds many counts of this clonotype. The chain joins TRBV20-1 to TRBJ2-5; perhaps TRBD2 as D (6 bases). Germline V gene data show CDR1 as DFQATT and CDR2 as SNEGSKA (reference sequence). The CDR3 covers 12 residues. V was shortened by 3 bases and J by 2 bases, with 7 bases between the two germline ends. CDR3 amino acids: CSASGGQETQYF. In DNA, the CDR3 is TGCAGTGCTAGCGGGGGACAAGAGACCCAGTACTTC.

The chain joins TRBV12-3 or TRBV12-4 to TRBJ1-1; tentatively, D is TRBD1 (5 bases). The CDR3 consists of 12 residues. V was trimmed by 8 bases and J by 5 bases, leaving 12 bases between them. CDR3 sequence: CASPSRETEAFF. DNA for the CDR3: TGTGCCAGCCCCAGCAGGGAGACTGAAGCTTTCTTT.

This clonotype has ten or more counts. The rearrangement joins TRBV7-3 to TRBJ2-7; D tentatively reads TRBD1 or TRBD2 (5 bases each). The germline CDR1 and CDR2 sequences are SGHTA and FQGTGA. The V and J ends lost 6 bases and 7 bases respectively, with 13 bases between them. The CDR3 covers 12 residues. The CDR3 DNA reads TGTGCCAGCAGTCAGACGGGGCCAGAGCAGTACTTC. Encoded protein: CASSQTGPEQYF.

For this clonotype: A read error may be the cause here, since a much bigger clone is one base away. The genes are TRBV28 and TRBJ1-1; no firm D call. V lost 8 bases and J 3 bases, leaving 4 bases between the germline ends. Germline CDR1 is MDHEN and CDR2 is SYDVKM. The CDR3 covers 10 residues. The CDR3 region has the DNA TGTGCCAGCGGTTACACTGAAGCTTTCTTT. This codes for CASGYTEAFF.

The J gene is TRBJ1-6, the V gene TRBV15; no clear D. The CDR3 length is 15 residues. V was clipped by 1 base and J by 1 base, with 5 bases between them. Per germline, CDR1 LNHNV and CDR2 YYDKDF (reference sequence). CDR3 loop: CATSRVFSYNSPLHF. The CDR3 DNA reads TGTGCCACCAGCAGAGTTTTTTCCTATAATTCACCCCTCCACTTT.

This clonotype is classed as medium-sized. The chain combines TRBV29-1 with TRBJ1-4; 10 bases match TRBD1. This CDR3 comprises 17 residues. The germline V gene encodes CDR1 SQVTM and CDR2 ANQGSEA. With V trimmed by 4 bases and J by 0 bases, 8 bases remained unmatched. CDR3 nucleotide sequence: TGCAGCGTTGCGGGGGACAGGGGCCATGCAACTAATGAAAAACTGTTTTTT. Protein: CSVAGDRGHATNEKLFF.

V gene TRBV4-3 combines with J gene TRBJ1-6; perhaps TRBD1 as D (6 bases). The germline V gene has CDR1 LGHNA and CDR2 YSLEER. This CDR3 is built from 15 residues. V was cut by 0 bases and J by 6 bases, with 9 bases left in between. CDR3 sequence reads: CASSQDRGLNSPLHF. CDR3 sequence (DNA): TGCGCCAGCAGCCAAGACAGGGGACTTAATTCACCCCTCCACTTT.

The chain has TRBV7-9 and TRBJ1-1, with D maybe TRBD1 (5 bases). V was pared by 6 bases and J by 0 bases, with 11 bases between. The CDR3 contains 14 residues. CDR1 and CDR2 (germline): SEHNR, FQNEAQ (reference sequence). CDR3 bases: TGTGCCAGCAGTTCCGACAGCCTGAACACTGAAGCTTTCTTT. Protein product: CASSSDSLNTEAFF. Full variable domain (rest looked up from reference TRBV7-9 and TRBJ1-1): DTGVSQNPRHKITKRGQNVTFRCDPISEHNRLYWYRQTLGQGPEFLTYFQNEAQLEKSRLLSDRFSAERPKGSFSTLEIQRTEQGDSAMYLCASSSDSLNTEAFFGQGTRLTVV.

Regarding this clonotype: The junction departs from the called germline gene at one end, perhaps through a read error. The V and J genes are TRBV2 and TRBJ1-6; a possible D gene is TRBD1 (5 bases). The CDR3 is made up of 16 amino acids. The germline V gene has CDR1 SNHLY and CDR2 FYNNEI. The CDR3 bases are TGCGCCAGCAGTGATCCTCATAGGGGCCTAAATTCACCCCTCCACTTT. This codes for CASSDPHRGLNSPLHF.

The CDR3, as DNA: TGCAGCGTTGAAAGCGGGGCCGGGGAGCTGTTTTTT. Amino acids: CSVESGAGELFF. This chain links TRBV29-1 with TRBJ2-2, with 7 bases lining up with TRBD2. The CDR3 spans 12 residues. V gave up 2 bases and J gave up 6 bases; unmatched junction bases: 0. CDR1 SQVTM and CDR2 ANQGSEA come from the germline V gene.

The chain uses TRBV7-2 and TRBJ2-5; D is possibly TRBD1 or TRBD2 (5 bases each). The CDR3 runs 18 residues. V was trimmed by 5 bases and J by 5 bases, leaving 27 bases between them. Germline V gene sequence: CDR1 SGHTA, CDR2 FQGNSA. The CDR3 spells CASSVVVLGPIGVETQYF. The DNA for the CDR3 is TGTGCCAGCAGCGTGGTGGTATTGGGACCCATTGGGGTGGAGACCCAGTACTTC.

The CDR3 sequence is CSVGDRGETQYF. CDR3 nucleotide sequence: TGCAGCGTTGGAGACAGGGGGGAGACCCAGTACTTC. This chain connects TRBV29-1 to TRBJ2-5; the match to TRBD1 covers 9 bases. The CDR3 has 12 amino acids. The V gene's germline CDR1 is SQVTM and CDR2 ANQGSEA. V lost 4 bases and J lost 5; bases outside the gene matches: 2.

This clonotype was found many times. V and J are TRBV5-5 and TRBJ1-1; the D is unclear. Between the trimmed V and J ends, which lost 5 bases and 6 bases, there was a span of 17 bases. The germline CDR1 and CDR2 sequences are SGHKS and YYEKEE (reference sequence). This CDR3 contains 14 residues. CDR3 nucleotide sequence: TGTGCCAGCAGTCTCCATGTCCTCGTCTCTGAAGCTTTCTTT. Protein: CASSLHVLVSEAFF.

The chain couples TRBV28 to TRBJ1-6; D might be TRBD1 (5 bases). This CDR3 region has 14 residues. V lost 9 bases and J lost 7, with 16 bases in between. The germline gives CDR1 MDHEN, CDR2 SYDVKM. CDR3 in amino acids: CASTTGTKNSPLHF. CDR3 DNA sequence: TGTGCCAGTACCACCGGGACTAAGAATTCACCCCTCCACTTT.

In regard to this clonotype: A much bigger clone sits one base away, suggesting this may be a read error. This chain connects TRBV9 to TRBJ2-7; either TRBD1 or TRBD2 may fit D (6 bases each). Deletions cut 4 bases from V and 3 bases from J, with 23 bases between. The length of the CDR3 is 17 residues. CDR1 SGDLS and CDR2 YYNGEE come from the germline V gene. The CDR3 bases are TGTGCCAGCAGCCGCATCATGGGATCGGGGGCGCACTACGAGCAGTACTTC. Its protein product is CASSRIMGSGAHYEQYF.

This clonotype was recorded many times. The V call is TRBV27, the J call TRBJ1-4; D is ambiguous. In germline, CDR1 is MNHEY, CDR2 SMNVEV (reference sequence). Trimming stripped 10 bases from V and 10 bases from J, with 13 bases between. CDR3 length: 11 amino acids. The CDR3 DNA is TGTGCCACAATATGGCGCGGAAAACTGTTTTTT. It yields the protein CATIWRGKLFF.

This rearrangement joins TRBV10-3 to TRBJ1-1; tentatively, D is TRBD1 (6 bases). Trimming stripped 6 bases from V and 1 base from J, with 9 bases between. The CDR3 is 13 amino acids. Germline V gene sequence: CDR1 ENHRY, CDR2 SYGVKD. The CDR3 region is CAISGGANTEAFF. The CDR3 bases are TGTGCCATCAGCGGGGGCGCGAACACTGAAGCTTTCTTT.

Ten or more counts support this clonotype. V usage is TRBV5-1 and J usage is TRBJ2-2, with a weak D call TRBD1 (6 bases). The CDR3 length is 15 residues. V lost 2 bases to trimming and J lost 0 bases, with 8 bases between them. Germline V CDR1 and CDR2: SGHRS, YFSETQ. The CDR3 protein is CASSFPGANTGELFF. The CDR3 bases are TGCGCCAGCAGCTTCCCAGGGGCGAACACCGGGGAGCTGTTTTTT.

V and J are TRBV29-1 and TRBJ2-6; D is uncertain. Germline CDR1 SQVTM, CDR2 ANQGSEA. This CDR3 comprises 13 residues. The V end lost 4 bases, the J end lost 3 bases, and 7 bases lay between the germline ends. CDR3: CSVATNGANVLTF. CDR3 in DNA: TGCAGCGTTGCCACGAATGGGGCCAACGTCCTGACTTTC.